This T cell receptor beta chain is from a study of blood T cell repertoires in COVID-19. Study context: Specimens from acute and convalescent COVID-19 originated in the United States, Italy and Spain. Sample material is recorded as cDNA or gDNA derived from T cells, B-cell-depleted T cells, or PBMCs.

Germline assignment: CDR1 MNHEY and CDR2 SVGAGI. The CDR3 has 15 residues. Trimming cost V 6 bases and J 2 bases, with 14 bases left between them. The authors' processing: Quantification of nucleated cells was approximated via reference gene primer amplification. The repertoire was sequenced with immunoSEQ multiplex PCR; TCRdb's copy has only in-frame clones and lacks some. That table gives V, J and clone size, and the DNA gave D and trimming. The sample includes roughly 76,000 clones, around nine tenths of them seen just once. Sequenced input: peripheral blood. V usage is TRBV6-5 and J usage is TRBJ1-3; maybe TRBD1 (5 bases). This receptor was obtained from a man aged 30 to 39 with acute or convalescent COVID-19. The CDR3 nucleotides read TGTGCCAGCAGAAGTGGGACTGGAGCTGGAAACACCATATATTTT. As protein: CASRSGTGAGNTIYF.